Described below is a single T cell receptor (beta chain) sequence and its context. This record belongs to a study of T cell changes during pregnancy in multiple sclerosis. The method was immunoSEQ multiplex PCR; TCRdb's version includes in-frame clones alone and lacks a portion of them. This sample has around 50,000 clones, with 80% to 95% found just once. CDR3 length: 13 residues. The V gene lost 5 bases and the J gene lost 11 bases, with 18 bases spanning the gap. The germline CDR1 and CDR2 sequences are SEHNR and FQNEAQ (reference sequence). The sequence derives from a female donor in good health, enrolled as a control in a pregnancy study. The source material was CD4+ T cells from peripheral blood mononuclear cells, sampled after pregnancy. The V and J genes are TRBV7-9 and TRBJ1-1; D is undetermined. For the CDR3, the DNA is TGTGCCAGCAGCACTATGGGCCGGGAGTCCGCTTTCTTT. This encodes CASSTMGRESAFF.